Listed below are T cell receptor beta chains from one sample, sequenced in a study of a mutant IDH1 vaccine in newly diagnosed glioma. Profiled with immunoSEQ multiplex PCR; TCRdb holds only in-frame clones, not every one. The sample includes about 88,000 clones, about four fifths seen only once; the top ten take nearly 5.5%. The source was PBMCs, collected from a glioma patient treated with radiotherapy, temozolomide or both. These receptors all stem from a man aged 40-50 years with glioma. Some clones in this sample may be carry-over from other donors' samples. Each CDR3 is given with its conserved first and last residue. The order of the fields is D gene, clone size, V gene, J gene, CDR3 DNA, CDR3 protein. A D gene is named only where the DNA matches it firmly. Part of the rows lack a size; the others show once, few, many or a class for expanded clones.

D gene: NA; clone size: NA; V gene: TRBV5-6; J gene: TRBJ1-5; CDR3 DNA: TGTGCCAGCAGCTTGTCAGGGGTCAATCAGCCCCAGCATTTT; CDR3 protein: CASSLSGVNQPQHF
D gene: TRBD1; clone size: NA; V gene: TRBV10-2; J gene: TRBJ1-4; CDR3 DNA: TGCGCCAGCAGTGGACTCGGGACAGGGGAGGAAAAACTGTTTTTT; CDR3 protein: CASSGLGTGEEKLFF
D gene: NA; clone size: NA; V gene: TRBV19; J gene: TRBJ1-5; CDR3 DNA: TGTGCCAGTAAACCGGCGCAGGGTAGTCAGCCCCAGCATTTT; CDR3 protein: CASKPAQGSQPQHF
D gene: NA; clone size: NA; V gene: TRBV2; J gene: TRBJ1-5; CDR3 DNA: TGTGCCAGCATCGGACCCTTCGGCAGCAATCAGCCCCAGCATTTT; CDR3 protein: CASIGPFGSNQPQHF
D gene: NA; clone size: NA; V gene: TRBV6-1; J gene: TRBJ1-1; CDR3 DNA: TGTGCCAGTGTAATGCGAACAGGGAAAGGGGATGAAGCTTTCTTT; CDR3 protein: CASVMRTGKGDEAFF
D gene: NA; clone size: many; V gene: TRBV4-1; J gene: TRBJ1-6; CDR3 DNA: TGCGCCAGCAGCCAAGACGAGACTGCCGGTGCCTCACCCCTCCACTTT; CDR3 protein: CASSQDETAGASPLHF
D gene: TRBD1; clone size: few; V gene: TRBV2; J gene: TRBJ1-2; CDR3 DNA: TGTGCCAGCAGTGACGCCGGGACAGAGTATGGCTACACCTTC; CDR3 protein: CASSDAGTEYGYTF
D gene: NA; clone size: NA; V gene: TRBV25-1; J gene: TRBJ1-5; CDR3 DNA: TGTGCCAGCAGTGAATACAGGGTTGGACAGCCCCAGCATTTT; CDR3 protein: CASSEYRVGQPQHF
D gene: TRBD1; clone size: NA; V gene: TRBV11-1; J gene: TRBJ2-7; CDR3 DNA: TGTGCCAGCAGCCGCGGACAGGGATTGTGGGGCTACGAGCAGTACTTC; CDR3 protein: CASSRGQGLWGYEQYF
D gene: TRBD2; clone size: NA; V gene: TRBV5-4; J gene: TRBJ2-5; CDR3 DNA: TGTGCCAGCACCCCGGGACTAGCGGAACAAGAGACCCAGTACTTC; CDR3 protein: CASTPGLAEQETQYF
D gene: NA; clone size: NA; V gene: TRBV5-4; J gene: TRBJ1-5; CDR3 DNA: TGTGCCAGCAGCTTGGTCCCGGGCAATCAGCCCCAGCATTTT; CDR3 protein: CASSLVPGNQPQHF
D gene: NA; clone size: NA; V gene: TRBV7-9; J gene: TRBJ2-7; CDR3 DNA: TGTGCCAGCAGCCCCGCCGCCGGTTCCTACGAGCAGTACTTC; CDR3 protein: CASSPAAGSYEQYF
D gene: NA; clone size: NA; V gene: TRBV10-3; J gene: TRBJ2-3; CDR3 DNA: TGTGCCACCAGCCTACTGCTTCCTGGCACAGATACGCAGTATTTT; CDR3 protein: CATSLLLPGTDTQYF
D gene: NA; clone size: NA; V gene: TRBV6-1; J gene: TRBJ2-7; CDR3 DNA: TGTGCCAGCAGTTTACTAGCCTACGAGCAGTACTTC; CDR3 protein: CASSLLAYEQYF
D gene: NA; clone size: NA; V gene: TRBV7-8; J gene: TRBJ1-5; CDR3 DNA: TGTGCCAGCAGGGTACCTCAGGGAAAGAGTGATTATAGCAATCAGCCCCAGCATTTT; CDR3 protein: CASRVPQGKSDYSNQPQHF
D gene: NA; clone size: NA; V gene: TRBV10-3; J gene: TRBJ2-7; CDR3 DNA: TGTGCCATCAGCCAGGGATTGTACGAGCAGTACTTC; CDR3 protein: CAISQGLYEQYF
D gene: NA; clone size: NA; V gene: TRBV11-2; J gene: TRBJ1-1; CDR3 DNA: TGTGCCAGCAGCTTCGGAGGGAACACTGAAGCTTTCTTT; CDR3 protein: CASSFGGNTEAFF
D gene: TRBD2; clone size: NA; V gene: TRBV5-6; J gene: TRBJ2-1; CDR3 DNA: TGTGCCAGCAGCCTGTTGCGGGGGGGGCCTTTTGATGAGCAGTTCTTC; CDR3 protein: CASSLLRGGPFDEQFF
D gene: NA; clone size: NA; V gene: TRBV19; J gene: TRBJ1-4; CDR3 DNA: TGTGCCAGTAGTCACCAGGCGCCCACTAATGAAAAACTGTTTTTT; CDR3 protein: CASSHQAPTNEKLFF
D gene: NA; clone size: NA; V gene: TRBV6-4; J gene: TRBJ1-4; CDR3 DNA: TGTGCCAGCAGTGGGTCAGGCGTGCCTCATGAAAAACTGTTTTTT; CDR3 protein: CASSGSGVPHEKLFF
D gene: NA; clone size: NA; V gene: TRBV7-9; J gene: TRBJ1-3; CDR3 DNA: TGTGCCAGCAGCGAAACCTCCCCTAAAGCTGGAAACACCATATATTTT; CDR3 protein: CASSETSPKAGNTIYF
D gene: NA; clone size: few; V gene: TRBV18; J gene: TRBJ1-1; CDR3 DNA: TGTGCCAGCTCACCATCGGTGAACACTGAAGCTTTCTTT; CDR3 protein: CASSPSVNTEAFF
D gene: NA; clone size: once; V gene: TRBV18; J gene: TRBJ1-3; CDR3 DNA: TGTGCCAGCTCACCAGGGGACACCATATATTTT; CDR3 protein: CASSPGDTIYF
D gene: NA; clone size: few; V gene: TRBV9; J gene: TRBJ1-6; CDR3 DNA: TGTGCCAGCAGCCAAGAGGACCTCCCCGGGCCCCTCCACTTT; CDR3 protein: CASSQEDLPGPLHF
D gene: TRBD1; clone size: NA; V gene: TRBV25-1; J gene: TRBJ2-5; CDR3 DNA: TGTGCCAGCAGCCCGACAGGGGGAGAGACCCAGTACTTC; CDR3 protein: CASSPTGGETQYF
D gene: NA; clone size: NA; V gene: TRBV5-1; J gene: TRBJ1-2; CDR3 DNA: TGCGCCAGCAGCTCAGAGGGGTATGGCTACACCTTC; CDR3 protein: CASSSEGYGYTF
D gene: TRBD1; clone size: NA; V gene: TRBV7-9; J gene: TRBJ1-2; CDR3 DNA: TGTGCCAGCAGCTTGAGGACAGGGGGGTATGGCTACACCTTC; CDR3 protein: CASSLRTGGYGYTF
D gene: NA; clone size: NA; V gene: TRBV10-3; J gene: TRBJ2-2; CDR3 DNA: TGTGCCATCCGACACAACACCGGGGAGCTGTTTTTT; CDR3 protein: CAIRHNTGELFF
D gene: NA; clone size: NA; V gene: TRBV7-9; J gene: TRBJ1-1; CDR3 DNA: TGTGCCAGCAGCGCAGATCAGGGGAGAGCTTTCTTT; CDR3 protein: CASSADQGRAFF
D gene: NA; clone size: NA; V gene: TRBV6-1; J gene: TRBJ2-7; CDR3 DNA: TGTGCCAGCAGTGGGCGACAGTTCGGGACCTACGAGCAGTACTTC; CDR3 protein: CASSGRQFGTYEQYF
D gene: TRBD2; clone size: NA; V gene: TRBV2; J gene: TRBJ2-5; CDR3 DNA: TGTGCCAGCAGTGAGCGGCGGGGGGAAGAGACCCAGTACTTC; CDR3 protein: CASSERRGEETQYF
D gene: NA; clone size: medium-sized; V gene: TRBV7-9; J gene: TRBJ2-5; CDR3 DNA: TGTGCCAGCAGCTTAGCGCAAGGGAACCAAGAGACCCAGTACTTC; CDR3 protein: CASSLAQGNQETQYF
D gene: NA; clone size: NA; V gene: TRBV6-5; J gene: TRBJ2-2; CDR3 DNA: TGTGCCAGCAGGAAGGACGGAAGGAACACCGGGGAGCTGTTTTTT; CDR3 protein: CASRKDGRNTGELFF
D gene: NA; clone size: NA; V gene: TRBV5-1; J gene: TRBJ1-1; CDR3 DNA: TGCGCCAGCAGCCCCCTAGGAAAGCCGAACACTGAAGCTTTCTTT; CDR3 protein: CASSPLGKPNTEAFF
D gene: TRBD1; clone size: NA; V gene: TRBV7-6; J gene: TRBJ1-3; CDR3 DNA: TGTGCCAGCAGCCCAGTCGTTTGGGGACAGGGGGGAAACACCATATATTTT; CDR3 protein: CASSPVVWGQGGNTIYF
D gene: NA; clone size: NA; V gene: TRBV6-1; J gene: TRBJ2-5; CDR3 DNA: TGTGCCAGCAGTCCCCTGGGGGAAAAGGAGACCCAGTACTTC; CDR3 protein: CASSPLGEKETQYF
D gene: NA; clone size: few; V gene: TRBV5-6; J gene: TRBJ1-1; CDR3 DNA: TGTGCCAGCAGCTGGGGAGGTTGGACTGAAGCTTTCTTT; CDR3 protein: CASSWGGWTEAFF
D gene: NA; clone size: NA; V gene: TRBV6-5; J gene: TRBJ2-1; CDR3 DNA: TGTGCCAGCAGTTACTCTGATGAGCAGTTCTTC; CDR3 protein: CASSYSDEQFF
D gene: TRBD1; clone size: medium-sized; V gene: TRBV5-6; J gene: TRBJ1-6; CDR3 DNA: TGTGCCAGCAGCGACAGGGAAGAGAATTCACCCCTCCACTTT; CDR3 protein: CASSDREENSPLHF
D gene: TRBD2; clone size: NA; V gene: TRBV14; J gene: TRBJ2-1; CDR3 DNA: TGTGCCAGCAGCCAGCTAGCGGGGGTGTACAATGAGCAGTTCTTC; CDR3 protein: CASSQLAGVYNEQFF
D gene: NA; clone size: NA; V gene: TRBV30; J gene: TRBJ1-4; CDR3 DNA: TGTGCCTGGAGTGCCCCCAGGGGAAGTGGTCCTGAAAAACTGTTTTTT; CDR3 protein: CAWSAPRGSGPEKLFF